This T cell receptor beta chain came from a study of OX40 agonist ivuxolimab in advanced cancers. Study-level background: The treatment was a fully human IgG2 OX40 agonist, ivuxolimab. Eligibility rules accepted prior anti-PD-1, anti-PD-L1 or anti-CTLA-4 therapy, and 35% to 40% had some.

The cohort excluded patients with autoimmune disease history or systemic immunosuppression. Cycle 7 day 1, cycle 4 day 1, and baseline were the timepoints at which blood was sampled. The repertoire was sequenced with immunoSEQ multiplex PCR; TCRdb's copy has only in-frame clones and lacks some. The table has about 50,000 clones, 79% seen once. Deletions cut 4 bases from V and 4 bases from J, with 15 bases between. Germline-derived CDR1 and CDR2 are SGHTS and YDEGEE. The CDR3 is made up of 15 amino acids. The chain couples TRBV5-8 to TRBJ1-5; possibly TRBD1 for D (6 bases). Sequencing used CD4+ or CD8+ T cells sorted from blood, obtained in a trial of the OX40 agonist ivuxolimab. This sequence was found in an adult with an advanced solid tumor such as melanoma, head and neck, liver or kidney cancer. This CDR3 reads CASSHRVGGNQPQHF. CDR3 nucleotide sequence: TGTGCCAGCAGCCACAGGGTAGGAGGTAATCAGCCCCAGCATTTT.